This T cell receptor (beta chain) originates from a study of hypomethylating agent response in myelodysplastic syndrome. Generated by immunoSEQ multiplex PCR, the TCRdb table keeps only in-frame clones and is missing some. The sample carries about 5,700 clones, approximately 87% recorded once. Findings and limits, study-wide: Lack of age-matching between healthy donors and MDS patients could bias comparison.

T-cell subsets were not sorted; bulk bone marrow was analyzed. To note about this clone: Its antigen is undetermined.

This CDR3 spans 14 amino acids. Germline V gives CDR1 ENHRY, CDR2 SYGVKD. The clonotype comes from a human donor with myelodysplastic syndrome. The sequenced sample was bone marrow, obtained before or after starting hypomethylating agent treatment for myelodysplastic syndrome (not recorded which). V is TRBV10-3 and J is TRBJ2-5; D is unresolved. TRBJ2-7 matches the DNA end more closely, so the J call is doubtful. The CDR3 region is CAISVILPAYEQYF. The DNA for the CDR3 is TGTGCCATCAGCGTAATTCTACCGGCCTACGAGCAGTACTTC.